This is a list of T cell receptor beta chains from one sample in a study of T cells after yellow fever vaccination. From the 5' RACE reads, TCRdb called clonotypes with MiXCR, one entry per CDR3 protein. The sample yields more than 350,000 distinct CDR3 sequences, approximately 10% seen once. The material sequenced was PBMCs, taken on the day of the first yellow fever vaccination. These receptors were obtained from a man between 18 and 35 years old who received the YFV17D yellow fever vaccine. Both conserved end residues are part of each CDR3. The order of the fields is V gene, D gene, CDR3 length, CDR3 protein. A D gene is named only where the DNA matches it firmly.

>TRBV7-2|NA|15
CASSPNQGPAYEQYF
>TRBV12-3/TRBV12-4|NA|14
CASTLQGGNSPLHF
>TRBV27|TRBD2|15
CASSSGTMLYNEQFF
>TRBV27|TRBD2|18
CASSHTRSGGGSTDTQYF
>TRBV4-1|NA|15
CASSQEGPGSYGYTF
>TRBV6-5|NA|15
CASSYGREPTGELFF
>TRBV5-4|TRBD2|17
CASSLALAGPNTGELFF
>TRBV7-2|NA|12
CASSLGGSPLHF
>TRBV29-1|TRBD2|17
CSVDGTSGESSYNEQFF
>TRBV29-1|NA|12
CSVEDRGQPQHF
>TRBV7-8|TRBD2|15
CASSLTSGGTYEQYF
>TRBV4-1|NA|15
CASSQDQGLGHEQFF
>TRBV5-1|NA|15
CASSLDRTNTGELFF
>TRBV12-3/TRBV12-4|TRBD2|15
CASSVSGGGTGELFF
>TRBV4-2|NA|15
CASSQASTRSHEQFF
>TRBV7-9|TRBD2|16
CASSRRLAGDSYEQYF
>TRBV7-2|NA|12
CASSLMTVPPTF
>TRBV7-2|NA|13
CASSLWSNQPQHF
>TRBV7-9|NA|14
CASSLGGSHFEAFF
>TRBV7-2|TRBD1|16
CASSLQGARRNTEAFF
>TRBV27|NA|15
CASSSGGGLNTEAFF
>TRBV5-6|NA|14
CASSSGLAGDTQYF
>TRBV10-3|NA|11
CAIMKEGEQFF
>TRBV7-9|NA|16
CASSLVPFQGTYGYTF
>TRBV4-3|NA|13
CASSQGRHTEAFF
>TRBV3-1|NA|13
CASSQELDYGYTF
>TRBV6-5|TRBD1|17
CASSYSGDRGNTGELFF
>TRBV20-1|NA|15
CSAIKPGNSNQPQHF
>TRBV10-3|TRBD2|18
CAISESIGTGGSTDTQYF
>TRBV30|NA|13
CAWGGRYTGELFF
>TRBV4-3|NA|14
CASSQVSGRNEQFF
>TRBV7-9|NA|12
CAIGGLIYEQYF
>TRBV6-1|TRBD2|16
CASSGGGELSSYEQYF
>TRBV4-1|TRBD1|16
CASSQEDSTGGAEQYF
>TRBV10-3|NA|15
CAIEGTESNAYGCTF
>TRBV7-9|NA|14
CASSLAGPETEAFF
>TRBV4-1|NA|15
CASSQGSGGDEKLFF
>TRBV27|TRBD1|16
CASSPWGTGNTGELFF
>TRBV5-5|NA|15
CASSLIRATNEKLFF
>TRBV20-1|NA|15
CSASRSGTHTDTQYF